This T cell receptor beta chain is from a study of cytomegalovirus exposure and HLA in healthy donors. General study results and limits: A later analysis linked a missense DCLRE1C variant to TCR beta V- and J-gene trimming.

V was clipped by 1 base and J by 6 bases, with 10 bases between them. This CDR3 comprises 14 residues. Germline lookup yields CDR1 MDHEN and CDR2 SYDVKM. A multiplex PCR was run with 60 Vbeta primers and 13 Jbeta primers. Methods used by the authors: Some 10 million of 70 million to 80 million unique TCR beta chains were shared, per a later count. Libraries were prepared by immunoSEQ multiplex PCR; TCRdb keeps only in-frame clonotypes and omits some of them. That table is the source of V, J and clone size, and D and trimming were worked out from the DNA. The sample has some 150,000 clones; 79% are singletons. There are a few counts of this clone. Its antigen is currently unknown. Healthy individuals who donated bone marrow served as the donors.

The sequenced sample consisted of PBMCs. The sequence derives from a man aged 35-49 years in good health and CMV-seronegative. This chain connects TRBV28 to TRBJ1-5; a possible D gene is TRBD1 (5 bases). The CDR3 region is CASSLSGFGQPQHF. Here the CDR3 DNA reads TGTGCCAGCAGTTTATCAGGGTTTGGTCAGCCCCAGCATTTT.